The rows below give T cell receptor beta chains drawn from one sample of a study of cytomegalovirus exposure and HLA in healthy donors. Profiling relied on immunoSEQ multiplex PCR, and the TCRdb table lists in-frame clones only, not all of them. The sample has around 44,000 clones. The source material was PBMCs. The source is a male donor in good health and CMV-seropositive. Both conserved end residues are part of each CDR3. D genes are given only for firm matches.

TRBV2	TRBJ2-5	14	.	CASTGQQYQETQYF	TGTGCCAGTACTGGACAGCAGTACCAAGAGACCCAGTACTTC
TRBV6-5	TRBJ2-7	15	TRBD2	CASSYSGTSGYEQYF	TGTGCCAGCAGTTACTCGGGGACTAGCGGCTACGAGCAGTACTTC
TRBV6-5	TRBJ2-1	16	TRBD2	CASSYSGSSGYNEQFF	TGTGCCAGCAGTTATAGCGGGTCTAGCGGATACAATGAGCAGTTCTTC
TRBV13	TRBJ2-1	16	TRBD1	CASSARQGVTYNEQFF	TGTGCCAGCAGCGCTCGACAGGGGGTTACCTACAATGAGCAGTTCTTC
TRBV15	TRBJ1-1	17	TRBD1	CATSREGTGRGDTEAFF	TGTGCCACCAGCAGAGAGGGGACAGGGAGGGGAGACACTGAAGCTTTCTTT
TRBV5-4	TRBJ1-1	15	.	CASSWGRGGGTEAFF	TGTGCCAGCAGCTGGGGCAGGGGAGGGGGCACTGAAGCTTTCTTT
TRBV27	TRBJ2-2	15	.	CASTIRGGGTGELFF	TGTGCCAGCACCATAAGGGGAGGAGGCACCGGGGAGCTGTTTTTT
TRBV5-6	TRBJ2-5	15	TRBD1	CASSLGQGALKTQYF	TGTGCCAGCAGCTTGGGACAGGGGGCTTTAAAGACCCAGTACTTC
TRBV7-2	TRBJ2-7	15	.	CASSLGHNTPYEQYF	TGTGCCAGCAGCTTAGGCCACAATACCCCCTACGAGCAGTACTTC
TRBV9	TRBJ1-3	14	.	CASSVGGLGNTIYF	TGTGCCAGCAGCGTAGGGGGGCTCGGAAACACCATATATTTT
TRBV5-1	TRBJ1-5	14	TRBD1	CASSQGTDNQPQHF	TGCGCCAGCAGCCAAGGGACAGACAATCAGCCCCAGCATTTT
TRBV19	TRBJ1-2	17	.	CASSIGIRESANYGYTF	TGTGCCAGTAGTATAGGCATCCGGGAATCAGCTAACTATGGCTACACCTTC
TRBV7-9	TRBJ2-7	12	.	CASSSTSYEQYF	TGTGCCAGCAGCTCGACTAGCTACGAGCAGTACTTC
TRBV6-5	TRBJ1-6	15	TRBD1	CASRSGQGFPSPLHF	TGTGCCAGCAGGTCAGGACAGGGGTTCCCTTCACCCCTCCACTTT
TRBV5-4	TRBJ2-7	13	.	CASSLEQGYEQYF	TGTGCCAGCAGCCTTGAGCAGGGGTACGAGCAGTACTTC
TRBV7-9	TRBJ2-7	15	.	CASSLVAGKTPEQYF	TGTGCCAGCAGCTTAGTGGCAGGGAAGACACCCGAGCAGTACTTC
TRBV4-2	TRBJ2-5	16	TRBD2	CASSQDLVGGQETQYF	TGTGCCAGCAGCCAAGATCTCGTGGGGGGGCAAGAGACCCAGTACTTC
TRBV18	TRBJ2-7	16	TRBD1	CASSLPGTGTRNEQYF	TGTGCCAGCTCACTCCCCGGGACAGGGACGAGGAACGAGCAGTACTTC
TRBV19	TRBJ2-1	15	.	CASTRGEAEYNEQFF	TGTGCCAGTACCCGTGGGGAAGCGGAGTACAATGAGCAGTTCTTC
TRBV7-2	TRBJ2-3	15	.	CASSSQGVGTDTQYF	TGTGCCAGCAGCTCACAGGGAGTGGGCACAGATACGCAGTATTTT
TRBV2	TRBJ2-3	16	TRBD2	CASSQGLAGVENTQYF	TGTGCCAGCAGTCAGGGACTAGCGGGGGTTGAGAATACGCAGTATTTT
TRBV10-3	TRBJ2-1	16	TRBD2	CAISESERGVGNEQFF	TGTGCCATCAGTGAGTCGGAGCGGGGTGTTGGTAATGAGCAGTTCTTC
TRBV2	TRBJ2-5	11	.	CASRSVDSHHF	TGTGCCAGCAGATCGGTAGACTCCCACCACTTC
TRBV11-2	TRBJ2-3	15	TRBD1	CASSFWDRDPDTQYF	TGTGCCAGCAGCTTTTGGGACAGGGATCCAGATACGCAGTATTTT
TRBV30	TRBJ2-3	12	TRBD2	CAWSVEAGAQYF	TGTGCCTGGAGTGTGGAAGCGGGGGCGCAGTATTTT
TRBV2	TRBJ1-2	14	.	CASSDRGNNYGYTF	TGTGCCAGCAGTGACAGGGGAAATAACTATGGCTACACCTTC
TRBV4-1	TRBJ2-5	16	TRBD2	CASRIAGGTTQETQYF	TGCGCCAGCAGAATAGCGGGGGGCACCACCCAAGAGACCCAGTACTTC
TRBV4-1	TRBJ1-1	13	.	CASSQYVQGEAFF	TGCGCCAGCAGCCAATATGTCCAGGGGGAAGCTTTCTTT
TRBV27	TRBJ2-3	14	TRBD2	CASSHSGGRDTQYF	TGTGCCAGCAGCCATAGCGGGGGACGAGATACGCAGTATTTT
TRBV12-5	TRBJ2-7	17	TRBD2	CASGPPLVGGLSYEQYF	TGTGCTAGTGGGCCGCCCTTAGTTGGGGGACTATCCTACGAGCAGTACTTC
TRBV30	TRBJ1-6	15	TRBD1	CAWKGQAKVNSPLHF	TGTGCCTGGAAGGGACAGGCGAAAGTAAATTCACCCCTCCACTTT
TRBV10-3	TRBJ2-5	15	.	CAIKQGGLDQETQYF	TGTGCCATCAAACAGGGCGGATTGGACCAAGAGACCCAGTACTTC
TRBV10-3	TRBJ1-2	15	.	CAISRGVFASGGYTF	TGTGCCATCTCCCGCGGGGTCTTCGCCTCGGGTGGCTACACCTTC